The 19 T cell receptor beta chains presented below share a single source sample, sequenced in a study of PD-L1 blockade in urothelial cancer. This table comes from immunoSEQ multiplex PCR, and its TCRdb copy is limited to in-frame clones, with some not included. This table has tens of thousands of clones, just under 85% appearing once. The time point is: pretreatment peripheral blood. This material consisted of PBMCs, taken around atezolizumab (anti-PD-L1) treatment. These receptors originate from a man aged 35-49 years with urothelial cancer.

The genes are TRBV6-5 and TRBJ2-2; the match to TRBD1 covers 9 bases. The CDR3 runs 15 residues. The V gene end was trimmed by 2 bases and the J gene end by 7 bases; junction bases not matched to a gene: 5. Germline CDR1 reads MNHEY; CDR2 reads SVGAGI. The CDR3 spells CASSYRDRVDGELFF. In DNA form, the CDR3 reads TGTGCCAGCAGTTACCGGGACAGGGTTGACGGGGAGCTGTTTTTT.

The gene calls are TRBV5-4 and TRBJ2-5; 11 bases are a match to TRBD2. The V segment lost 4 bases and the J segment 2 bases; nucleotides outside the gene matches: 10. The germline CDR1 and CDR2 sequences are SGHNT and YYREEE (reference sequence). This CDR3 contains 17 residues. The CDR3 spells CASSPGVVAGGQETQYF. Here the CDR3 DNA reads TGTGCCAGCAGCCCCGGGGTTGTAGCGGGAGGGCAAGAGACCCAGTACTTC. Based on the CDR3 plus reference TRBV5-4 and TRBJ2-5, the full variable domain is ETGVTQSPTHLIKTRGQQVTLRCSSQSGHNTVSWYQQALGQGPQFIFQYYREEENGRGNFPPRFSGLQFPNYSSELNVNALELDDSALYLCASSPGVVAGGQETQYFGPGTRLLVL.

The chain carries TRBV10-2 and TRBJ2-1, with 7 bases identical to TRBD2. This CDR3 region has 14 residues. CDR1 is WSHSY and CDR2 is SAAADI in the germline V gene. The trim removed 3 bases at V and 4 bases at J, leaving 3 bases unmatched. In DNA, the CDR3 is TGCGCCAGCAGTGATGTGGGAGGGTACAATGAGCAGTTCTTC. It encodes CASSDVGGYNEQFF.

This clone is a singleton in its sample. The chain carries TRBV6-1 and TRBJ1-1; perhaps TRBD1 as D (6 bases). The V end was cut by 9 bases, the J end by 0 bases, with 8 bases between. Germline CDR1 reads MNHNS; CDR2 reads SASEGT. This CDR3 region has 12 residues. The CDR3 DNA reads TGTGCCAGTCGGACAGTGAACACTGAAGCTTTCTTT. It translates to CASRTVNTEAFF.

The chain links TRBV5-4 to TRBJ2-1, with 9 bases matching TRBD2. The V segment lost 2 bases and the J segment 5 bases; nucleotides outside the gene matches: 8. The CDR3 consists of 16 residues. CDR1 and CDR2 from the germline V gene are SGHNT and YYREEE (reference sequence). CDR3 region: CASSFPPGLAHNEQFF. The CDR3 DNA is TGTGCCAGCAGCTTCCCCCCGGGACTAGCACACAATGAGCAGTTCTTC. Together with reference TRBV5-4 and TRBJ2-1, the CDR3 gives the full variable domain: ETGVTQSPTHLIKTRGQQVTLRCSSQSGHNTVSWYQQALGQGPQFIFQYYREEENGRGNFPPRFSGLQFPNYSSELNVNALELDDSALYLCASSFPPGLAHNEQFFGPGTRLTVL.

As to this clone: Other nucleotide sequences in the sample specify the same CDR3. This chain joins TRBV13 and TRBJ2-2; TRBD1 agrees at 9 bases. From germline, CDR1 is PRHDT and CDR2 FYEKMQ (reference sequence). Losses at the gene ends were 3 bases for V and 2 bases for J; bases not matched to a gene: 1. The CDR3 is 15 amino acids. The CDR3 sequence is CASSLGQGNTGELFF. In nucleotides, the CDR3 is TGTGCCAGCAGCTTGGGACAGGGAAACACCGGGGAGCTGTTTTTT.

The V gene is TRBV4-2, the J gene TRBJ2-3, with TRBD2 matching 11 bases. The CDR3 is 16 amino acids. Germline V gene lookup returns CDR1 LGHNA and CDR2 YNFKEQ. Trimming removed 4 bases from V and 14 bases from J; junction bases left unmatched: 17. This CDR3 is CASSRDGNPSGRPPYF. As DNA, the CDR3 is TGTGCCAGCAGCCGAGACGGTAATCCTAGCGGGAGGCCTCCGTATTTT.

This chain joins TRBV6-4 and TRBJ2-2, with 11 nucleotides matching TRBD2. V lost 6 bases, J lost 2 bases, and 11 bases stayed unmatched. The CDR3 totals 18 residues. Per the germline V gene, CDR1 is MRHNA and CDR2 is SNTAGT. The CDR3 coding sequence is TGTGCCAGCAGCGCTCTAGCGGGAGGATCTGCTAACACCGGGGAGCTGTTTTTT. It yields the protein CASSALAGGSANTGELFF.

The chain recombines TRBV28 with TRBJ2-6, with 7 bases lining up with TRBD1. The ends lost 4 bases at V and 2 bases at J; junction bases unmatched: 2. The CDR3 extends over 15 amino acids. Germline values: CDR1 MDHEN, CDR2 SYDVKM. The DNA of the CDR3 is TGTGCCAGCAGTTCCAGGGGGACTGGGGCCAACGTCCTGACTTTC. It yields the protein CASSSRGTGANVLTF.

V and J are TRBV5-6 and TRBJ1-2; D is unresolved. V lost 1 base, J lost 5 bases, and 6 bases lay in between. Germline assignment: CDR1 SGHDT and CDR2 YYEEEE. This CDR3 has 12 residues. The CDR3 protein is CASSLTEYGYTF. CDR3 coding DNA: TGTGCCAGCAGCTTGACAGAGTATGGCTACACCTTC.

V is TRBV30 and J is TRBJ2-1, with 15 nucleotides matching TRBD2. The CDR3 length is 14 residues. Germline loops: CDR1 GTSNPN, CDR2 SVGIG (reference sequence). V was clipped by 7 bases and J by 8 bases; unmatched bases: 6. The CDR3 nucleotides read TGTGCCTCCTTAGGACTAGCGGGAGGGTATGAGCAGTTCTTC. It translates to CASLGLAGGYEQFF.

The V call is TRBV7-8, the J call TRBJ2-2, with D tentatively TRBD2 (5 bases). CDR1 and CDR2 from the germline V gene are SGHVS and FQNEAQ. Trimming stripped 1 base from V and 4 bases from J, with 7 bases between. The CDR3 covers 14 residues. The CDR3 loop is CASSLVGSTGELFF. The CDR3 bases are TGTGCCAGCAGCTTAGTAGGGAGCACCGGGGAGCTGTTTTTT.

The chain couples TRBV19 to TRBJ2-5, with 14 bases lining up with TRBD2. Germline assignment: CDR1 LNHDA and CDR2 SQIVND (reference sequence). J was trimmed by 2 bases and V by 7 bases; bases with no gene match: 3. This CDR3 is 15 amino acids long. The CDR3 DNA reads TGTGCCAGTATCGGACTAGCGGGAGGTCAAGAGACCCAGTACTTC. Protein: CASIGLAGGQETQYF.

The J gene is TRBJ1-1, the V gene TRBV5-1, with D possibly matching TRBD1 (6 bases). CDR1 and CDR2 (germline): SGHRS, YFSETQ. The CDR3 sequence is 14 residues long. With 4 bases removed from V and 1 base from J, the gap between germline ends came to 11 bases. CDR3 amino acids: CASSLRGANTEAFF. CDR3 sequence (DNA): TGCGCCAGCAGCCTCAGGGGTGCGAACACTGAAGCTTTCTTT.

This clone was seen a handful of times. The chain carries TRBV5-4 and TRBJ1-1; a possible D gene is TRBD1 (5 bases). V lost 0 bases and J lost 9, with 9 bases in between. Germline V gives CDR1 SGHNT, CDR2 YYREEE (reference sequence). The CDR3 loop spans 12 amino acids. The CDR3 nucleotides are TGTGCCAGCAGCTTGGGGGGGGATCAAGCTTTCTTT. Encoded protein: CASSLGGDQAFF.

V usage is TRBV28 and J usage is TRBJ2-4; D possibly corresponds to TRBD2 (6 bases). V gave up 6 bases and J gave up 3 bases, with 12 bases separating them. The CDR3 contains 14 residues. Germline CDR1 is MDHEN and CDR2 is SYDVKM. The CDR3 loop reads CASSLQGGKNIQYF. For the CDR3, the DNA is TGTGCCAGCAGCCTGCAGGGAGGCAAAAACATTCAGTACTTC. Complete variable domain (other parts from reference TRBV28 and TRBJ2-4): DVKVTQSSRYLVKRTGEKVFLECVQDMDHENMFWYRQDPGLGLRLIYFSYDVKMKEKGDIPEGYSVSREKKERFSLILESASTNQTSMYLCASSLQGGKNIQYFGAGTRLSVL.

V and J are TRBV9 and TRBJ1-3; no reliable D call. Germline-derived CDR1 and CDR2 are SGDLS and YYNGEE. V shed 3 bases and J shed 0 bases, with 13 bases lying between them. The CDR3 runs 16 residues. The CDR3 region is CASSAPSLNSGNTIYF. DNA of the CDR3: TGTGCCAGCAGCGCACCTTCACTGAACTCTGGAAACACCATATATTTT.

The sample holds one count of this clone. This chain connects TRBV19 to TRBJ2-1; 12 bases agree with TRBD2. V was pared by 1 base and J by 3 bases, with 13 bases of the junction left unmatched. The germline V gene has CDR1 LNHDA and CDR2 SQIVND (reference sequence). This CDR3 contains 20 residues. The CDR3 region is CASSIGARLLAGGHYNEQFF. The CDR3 DNA sequence: TGTGCCAGTAGTATAGGTGCGAGGCTACTAGCGGGAGGACACTACAATGAGCAGTTCTTC. Variable domain in full (rest from reference TRBV19 and TRBJ2-1): DGGITQSPKYLFRKEGQNVTLSCEQNLNHDAMYWYRQDPGQGLRLIYYSQIVNDFQKGDIAEGYSVSREKKESFPLTVTSAQKNPTAFYLCASSIGARLLAGGHYNEQFFGPGTRLTVL.

This clone was detected only once. The chain employs TRBV10-1 and TRBJ1-5; a possible D gene is TRBD1 (5 bases). CDR3 length: 18 amino acids. The V end was cut by 6 bases, the J end by 0 bases, with 21 bases between. Germline V gene lookup returns CDR1 WNHNN and CDR2 SYGVQD (reference sequence). The CDR3 protein is CASRVRLQGAYSNQPQHF. For the CDR3, the DNA is TGCGCCAGCAGAGTTCGACTCCAAGGGGCTTATAGCAATCAGCCCCAGCATTTT.